The subject of this entry is one T cell receptor (beta chain). CDR3 length equals 23 residues. This entry comes from a study of blood T cell repertoires in COVID-19. The method was immunoSEQ multiplex PCR; TCRdb's version includes in-frame clones alone and lacks a portion of them. The table records around 140,000 clones, about 80% of them present only once. The material sequenced was PBMCs or T cells enriched from blood (not recorded which). The sequence came from a man in his forties or fifties with acute COVID-19. This chain uses TRBV21-1 with TRBJ2-7; the DNA was not used to check the table's D call, TRBD1. TRBV21-1 is recorded as a pseudogene. The CDR3: CASSNVEAGGVVQRVSFHYEQYF. The CDR3 nucleotides read TGTGCCAGCAGCAACGTGGAGGCAGGGGGCGTCGTTCAGAGAGTCTCTTTTCATTACGAGCAGTACTTC.